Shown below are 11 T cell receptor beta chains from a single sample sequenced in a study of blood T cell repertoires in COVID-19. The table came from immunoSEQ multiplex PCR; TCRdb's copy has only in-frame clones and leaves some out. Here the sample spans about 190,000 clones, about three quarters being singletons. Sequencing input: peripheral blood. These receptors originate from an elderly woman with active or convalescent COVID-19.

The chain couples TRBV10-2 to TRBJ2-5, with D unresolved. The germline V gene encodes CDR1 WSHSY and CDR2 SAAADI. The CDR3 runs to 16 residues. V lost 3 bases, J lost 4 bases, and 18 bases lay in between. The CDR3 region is CASSEGASKMAETQYF. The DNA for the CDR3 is TGCGCCAGCAGTGAAGGAGCTTCCAAGATGGCAGAGACCCAGTACTTC.

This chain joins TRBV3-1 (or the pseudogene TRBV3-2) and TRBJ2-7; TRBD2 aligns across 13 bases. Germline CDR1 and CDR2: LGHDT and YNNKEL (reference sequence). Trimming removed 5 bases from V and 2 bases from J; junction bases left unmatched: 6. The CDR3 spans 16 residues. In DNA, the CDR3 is TGTGCCAGCAGCGTTACTAGCGGGGGGGGAGCCTACGAGCAGTACTTC. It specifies CASSVTSGGGAYEQYF.

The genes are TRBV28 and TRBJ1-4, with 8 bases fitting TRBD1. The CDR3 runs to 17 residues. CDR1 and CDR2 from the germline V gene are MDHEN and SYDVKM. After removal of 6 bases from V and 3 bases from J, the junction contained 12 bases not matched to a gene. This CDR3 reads CASSPPGGARANEKLFF. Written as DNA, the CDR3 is TGTGCCAGCAGCCCTCCAGGGGGCGCTAGGGCTAATGAAAAACTGTTTTTT.

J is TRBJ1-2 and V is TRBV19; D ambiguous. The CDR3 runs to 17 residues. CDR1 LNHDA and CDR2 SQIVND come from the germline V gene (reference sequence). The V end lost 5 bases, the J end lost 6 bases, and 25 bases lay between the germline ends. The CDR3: CASSSRRAYLTGDGYTF. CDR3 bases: TGTGCCAGTAGTTCCAGGCGGGCCTACCTGACTGGTGATGGCTACACCTTC.

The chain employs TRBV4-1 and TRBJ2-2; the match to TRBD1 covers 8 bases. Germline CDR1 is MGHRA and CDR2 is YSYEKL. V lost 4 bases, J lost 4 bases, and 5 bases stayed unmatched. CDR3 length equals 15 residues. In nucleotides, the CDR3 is TGCGCCAGCAGCCCCCAGACAGGGGTCACCGGGGAGCTGTTTTTT. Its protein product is CASSPQTGVTGELFF.

The CDR3 region is CASSSGSGQGFKKLFF. CDR3 nucleotide sequence: TGTGCCAGCAGCTCAGGCTCGGGACAGGGTTTTAAAAAACTGTTTTTT. The V gene is TRBV7-9, the J gene TRBJ1-4; 9 bases are a match to TRBD1. The germline gives CDR1 SEHNR, CDR2 FQNEAQ (reference sequence). The CDR3 loop spans 16 amino acids. V lost 4 bases to trimming and J lost 9 bases; unmatched junction nucleotides: 12.

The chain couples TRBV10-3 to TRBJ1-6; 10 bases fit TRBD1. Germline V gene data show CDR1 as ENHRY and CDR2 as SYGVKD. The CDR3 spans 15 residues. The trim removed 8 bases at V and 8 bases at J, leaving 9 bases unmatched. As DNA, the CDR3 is TGTGCCATCGGAATTCTCGGACAGGGGGATTCACCCCTCCACTTT. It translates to CAIGILGQGDSPLHF.

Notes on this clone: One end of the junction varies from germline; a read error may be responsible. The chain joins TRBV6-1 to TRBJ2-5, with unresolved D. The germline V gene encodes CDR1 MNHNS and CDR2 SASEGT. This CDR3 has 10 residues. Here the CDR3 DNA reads TGTGCCAGCAGTGAATCCAAGCAAGACTTC. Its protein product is CASSESKQDF.

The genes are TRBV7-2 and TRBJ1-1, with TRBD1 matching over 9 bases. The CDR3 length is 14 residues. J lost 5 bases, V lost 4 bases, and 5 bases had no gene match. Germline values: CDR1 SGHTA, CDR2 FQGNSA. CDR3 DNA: TGTGCCAGCAGCTCTCCAGACAGGGGGACTGAAGCTTTCTTT. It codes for CASSSPDRGTEAFF.

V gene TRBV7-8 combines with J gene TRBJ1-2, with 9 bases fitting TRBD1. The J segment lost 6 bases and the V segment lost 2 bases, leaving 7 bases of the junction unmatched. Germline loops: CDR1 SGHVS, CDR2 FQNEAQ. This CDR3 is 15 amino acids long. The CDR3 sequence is CASSLLGQGLDGYTF. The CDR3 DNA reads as TGTGCCAGCAGCTTATTGGGACAGGGCTTGGATGGCTACACCTTC.

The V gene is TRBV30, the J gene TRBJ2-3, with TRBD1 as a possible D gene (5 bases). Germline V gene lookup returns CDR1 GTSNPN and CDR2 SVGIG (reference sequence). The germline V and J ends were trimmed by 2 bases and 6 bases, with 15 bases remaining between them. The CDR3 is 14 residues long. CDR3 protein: CAWSRLGQTDTQYF. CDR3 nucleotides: TGTGCCTGGAGTCGTTTAGGACAAACCGATACGCAGTATTTT.